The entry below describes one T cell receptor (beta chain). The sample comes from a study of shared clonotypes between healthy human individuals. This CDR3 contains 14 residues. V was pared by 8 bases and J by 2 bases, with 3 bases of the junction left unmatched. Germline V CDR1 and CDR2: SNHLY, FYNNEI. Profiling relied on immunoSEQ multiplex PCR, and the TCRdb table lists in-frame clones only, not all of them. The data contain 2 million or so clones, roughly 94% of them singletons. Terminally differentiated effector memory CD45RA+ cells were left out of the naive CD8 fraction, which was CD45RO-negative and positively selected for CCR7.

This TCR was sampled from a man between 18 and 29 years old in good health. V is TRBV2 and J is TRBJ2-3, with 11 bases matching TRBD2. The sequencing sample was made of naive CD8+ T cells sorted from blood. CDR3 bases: TGTGCCAGCGCGACTAGCGGGGACACAGATACGCAGTATTTT. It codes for CASATSGDTDTQYF. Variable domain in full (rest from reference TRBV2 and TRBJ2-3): EPEVTQTPSHQVTQMGQEVILRCVPISNHLYFYWYRQILGQKVEFLVSFYNNEISEKSEIFDDQFSVERPDGSNFTLKIRSTKLEDSAMYFCASATSGDTDTQYFGPGTRLTVL.